The 11 T cell receptor beta chains below were found in one sample sequenced in a study of CD8 T cells in ankylosing spondylitis. Study-level results: A TCR beta motif of roughly 8 highly homologous variants seemed to mark ankylosing spondylitis blood.

These TCRs are of unknown antigen specificity. Using its own MiXCR run on the 5' RACE reads, TCRdb lists one record per CDR3 protein. The table has about 750,000 distinct CDR3 sequences, roughly 20% seen once. Sequencing was carried out using blood, either unsorted or a sorted T cell fraction (not recorded which). The receptors here all came from a male donor with ankylosing spondylitis.

This chain links TRBV5-1 with TRBJ1-2, with a weak D call TRBD1 (6 bases). CDR3 length equals 14 residues. V was pared by 1 base and J by 3 bases, with 10 bases between. Germline CDR1 reads SGHRS; CDR2 reads YFSETQ. This CDR3 is CASSLTGRDYGYTF. CDR3 nucleotide sequence: TGCGCCAGCAGCTTGACAGGGAGGGACTATGGCTACACCTTC. The full variable domain, in which reference TRBV5-1 and TRBJ1-2 provide the parts outside the CDR3, is KAGVTQTPRYLIKTRGQQVTLSCSPISGHRSVSWYQQTPGQGLQFLFEYFSETQRNKGNFPGRFSGRQFSNSRSEMNVSTLELGDSALYLCASSLTGRDYGYTFGSGTRLTVV.

This sequence joins TRBV5-1 and TRBJ2-1; TRBD2 is a possible D gene (6 bases). V was cut by 2 bases and J by 10 bases, with 19 bases left in between. Germline CDR1 is SGHRS and CDR2 is YFSETQ. The length of the CDR3 is 15 residues. This chain's CDR3 is CASSFNPAGGREQFF. CDR3 nucleotide sequence: TGCGCCAGCAGCTTTAATCCAGCGGGTGGAAGGGAGCAGTTCTTC.

The chain is built from TRBV30 and TRBJ2-2; tentatively, D is TRBD1 (6 bases). Trimming took off 2 bases at V and 4 bases at J, with 14 bases between the two ends. The CDR3 spans 15 residues. Germline values: CDR1 GTSNPN, CDR2 SVGIG (reference sequence). In DNA, the CDR3 is TGTGCCTGGAGTCCGCGAGGGGGTCCCACCGGGGAGCTGTTTTTT. Protein sequence: CAWSPRGGPTGELFF. Supplemented by reference TRBV30 and TRBJ2-2, the full variable domain reads SQTIHQWPATLVQPVGSPLSLECTVEGTSNPNLYWYRQAAGRGLQLLFYSVGIGQISSEVPQNLSASRPQDRQFILSSKKLLLSDSGFYLCAWSPRGGPTGELFFGEGSRLTVL.

This clonotype was recorded a few times. V is TRBV10-3 and J is TRBJ2-5, with 10 bases identical to TRBD1. Germline lookup yields CDR1 ENHRY and CDR2 SYGVKD. CDR3 length equals 15 residues. Losses at the gene ends were 6 bases for V and 1 base for J; bases not matched to a gene: 5. The CDR3 nucleotides are TGTGCCATCAGAGGGGACAGGGGACCCCAAGAGACCCAGTACTTC. Amino acids: CAIRGDRGPQETQYF.

This clonotype has at least ten counts. This chain uses TRBV20-1 with TRBJ2-1; 10 nucleotides align to TRBD2. Germline V gene sequence: CDR1 DFQATT, CDR2 SNEGSKA (reference sequence). CDR3 length: 14 amino acids. Trimming took 4 bases from V and 5 from J; bases not matched to a gene: 5. The CDR3 sequence is CSAIAGGSNNEQFF. The CDR3 nucleotides are TGCAGTGCTATAGCGGGAGGAAGCAACAATGAGCAGTTCTTC.

The table lists this clonotype with a few counts. The chain links TRBV6-5 to TRBJ2-1; 11 nucleotides line up with TRBD2. This CDR3 is built from 15 residues. From germline, CDR1 is MNHEY and CDR2 SVGAGI. The V segment lost 2 bases and the J segment 4 bases; nucleotides outside the gene matches: 1. The CDR3, as DNA: TGTGCCAGCAGTTACGGGACTAGCGGTTACAATGAGCAGTTCTTC. The encoded protein is CASSYGTSGYNEQFF.

V is TRBV30 and J is TRBJ2-7; 12 bases match TRBD1. The ends lost 0 bases at V and 7 bases at J; junction bases unmatched: 10. Germline V gene sequence: CDR1 GTSNPN, CDR2 SVGIG (reference sequence). The CDR3 spans 16 residues. CDR3 sequence: CAWSVLKGTGGWEQYF. The CDR3 region has the DNA TGTGCCTGGAGTGTTCTGAAAGGGACAGGGGGCTGGGAGCAGTACTTC.

A few counts support this clonotype. In DNA form, the CDR3 reads TGCGCCAGCAGCTTGATGGGGGCTAACTATGGCTACACCTTC. Translation gives CASSLMGANYGYTF. The chain employs TRBV5-1 and TRBJ1-2, with a weak D call TRBD1 (5 bases). CDR1 is SGHRS and CDR2 is YFSETQ in the germline V gene. V shed 1 base and J shed 0 bases, with 7 bases lying between them. This CDR3 region has 14 residues.

The CDR3 DNA sequence: TGCGCCAGCAGCTTGGACAGGGTAGGGGATAACACTGAAGCTTTCTTT. Its translation: CASSLDRVGDNTEAFF. The rearrangement links TRBV5-1 to TRBJ1-1, with D perhaps TRBD1 (6 bases). Germline lookup yields CDR1 SGHRS and CDR2 YFSETQ. V lost 0 bases to trimming and J lost 2 bases, with 14 bases between them. This CDR3 has 16 residues.

V and J are TRBV23-1 and TRBJ2-5; TRBD1 is a possible D gene (5 bases). TRBV23-1 belongs to the ORF category, with a function that is uncertain. The CDR3 consists of 14 residues. V shed 5 bases and J shed 3 bases, with 13 bases lying between them. For the CDR3, the DNA is TGCGCCAGCAGTAAGGGCGAAGGGGAAGAGACCCAGTACTTC. It is translated as CASSKGEGEETQYF.

The table lists this clonotype with a few counts. The CDR3 nucleotides are TGCGCCAGCAGCCCCGGGGCCCTCCTCGGGGGCAATCAGCCCCAGCATTTT. Translated: CASSPGALLGGNQPQHF. This rearrangement joins TRBV5-1 to TRBJ1-5; D perhaps matches TRBD1 (5 bases). The CDR3 runs 17 residues. V shed 4 bases and J shed 2 bases, with 19 bases lying between them. Per germline, CDR1 SGHRS and CDR2 YFSETQ.